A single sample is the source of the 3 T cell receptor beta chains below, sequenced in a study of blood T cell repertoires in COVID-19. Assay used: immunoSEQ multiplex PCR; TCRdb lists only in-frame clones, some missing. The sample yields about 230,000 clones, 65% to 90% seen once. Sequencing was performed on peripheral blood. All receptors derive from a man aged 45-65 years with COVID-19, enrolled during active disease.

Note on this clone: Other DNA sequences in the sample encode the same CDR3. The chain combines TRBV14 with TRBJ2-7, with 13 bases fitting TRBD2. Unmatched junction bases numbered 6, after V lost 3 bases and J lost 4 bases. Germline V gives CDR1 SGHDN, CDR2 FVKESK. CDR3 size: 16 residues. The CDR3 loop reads CASSHQRLAGGYEQYF. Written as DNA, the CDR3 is TGTGCCAGCAGCCACCAGAGACTAGCGGGGGGATACGAGCAGTACTTC.

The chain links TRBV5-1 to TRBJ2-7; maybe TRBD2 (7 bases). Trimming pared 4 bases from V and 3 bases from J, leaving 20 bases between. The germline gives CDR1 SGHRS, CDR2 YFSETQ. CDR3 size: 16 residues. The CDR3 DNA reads TGCGCCAGCAGCCCCGCGGGGGCGGTTGGGGGCTACGAGCAGTACTTC. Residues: CASSPAGAVGGYEQYF.

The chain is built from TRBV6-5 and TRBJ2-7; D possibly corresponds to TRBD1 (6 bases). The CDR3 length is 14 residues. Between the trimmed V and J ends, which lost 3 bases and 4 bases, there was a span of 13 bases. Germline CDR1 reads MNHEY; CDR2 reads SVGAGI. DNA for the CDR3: TGTGCCAGCAGTTATGGGGACAAGAATTACGAGCAGTACTTC. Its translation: CASSYGDKNYEQYF.